This T cell receptor beta chain stems from a study of response to subunit inactivated influenza vaccine. The germline gives CDR1 SGHRS, CDR2 YFSETQ. V lost 4 bases to trimming and J lost 12 bases, with 26 bases between them. This CDR3 contains 16 residues. Study observations and caveats: Authors suggested that a seasonal influenza vaccination recruits few new T cells each time.

TCRdb recomputed calls from the RT-PCR reads with MiXCR, one row per CDR3 protein. The sample contains 280,000 or so distinct CDR3 sequences, just over 20% of which appear only once. Points on this clonotype: Its specificity is not known.

This clonotype was obtained from a man aged 50 to 69 who received an inactivated influenza vaccine. The starting material was PBMCs from blood, obtained 21 months after vaccination. This chain joins TRBV5-1 and TRBJ2-1; D is tentatively TRBD1 or TRBD2 (5 bases each). The CDR3 DNA is TGCGCCAGCAGCCCACTGGACCGGGACGTCCGGAACTGGCAGTTCTTC. Translated: CASSPLDRDVRNWQFF. Together with reference TRBV5-1 and TRBJ2-1, the CDR3 gives the full variable domain: KAGVTQTPRYLIKTRGQQVTLSCSPISGHRSVSWYQQTPGQGLQFLFEYFSETQRNKGNFPGRFSGRQFSNSRSEMNVSTLELGDSALYLCASSPLDRDVRNWQFFGPGTRLTVL.